The T cell receptor beta chain under discussion was sequenced for a study of cytomegalovirus exposure and HLA in healthy donors. Whole-study results and caveats: Donors were assumed by presence/absence analyses to have roughly uniform sequencing depth. Researchers reported in a later analysis that common viral pathogens appeared linked to several top clusters.

In this sample, this clone turned up a few times. Its antigen is unidentified. With 60 Vbeta and 13 Jbeta primers, the PCR was carried out. Clones were read by immunoSEQ multiplex PCR, and TCRdb kept only the in-frame ones, dropping some. The sample carries 200,000 to 250,000 clones, 70% to 90% recorded once. The CMV serostatus of this donor went unrecorded. Germline CDR1 and CDR2: SGHDT and YYEEEE. The V end lost 1 base, the J end lost 10 bases, and 14 bases lay between the germline ends. The CDR3 contains 13 residues. This chain links TRBV5-6 with TRBJ1-1, with a tentative D call TRBD1 (5 bases). This TCR came from a human donor in good health. The sequenced material came from PBMCs. In DNA, the CDR3 is TGTGCCAGCAGCTTGACCCGGGGGGTGGGAGCTTTCTTT. Protein: CASSLTRGVGAFF.